These 21 T cell receptor beta chains were all obtained from the same sample, sequenced in a study of T-cell memory formation after mild COVID-19. TCRdb redid the calling of the 5' RACE reads with MiXCR, one entry per CDR3 protein. Found here are approximately 300,000 distinct CDR3 sequences, about 16% of them singletons; the top ten hold approximately 20%. Sequencing was carried out using PBMCs or a T cell subset sorted from them (not recorded which). These receptors all come from a man younger than 30 who had mild COVID-19 (a few samples of this study predate the infection). Cell type and time point are not known.

This clonotype turned up a few times. The chain joins TRBV7-2 to TRBJ2-5; tentatively, D is TRBD2 (6 bases). Germline CDR1 is SGHTA and CDR2 is FQGNSA. V shed 2 bases and J shed 5 bases, with 18 bases lying between them. This CDR3 is 16 amino acids long. The CDR3 nucleotides read TGTGCCAGCAGCTTATCTGGGGGAGGTTCGAGGGAGACCCAGTACTTC. It translates to CASSLSGGGSRETQYF.

The V call is TRBV14, the J call TRBJ2-1; a possible D gene is TRBD2 (5 bases). CDR1 is SGHDN and CDR2 is FVKESK in the germline V gene. The CDR3 spans 17 residues. The V gene lost 0 bases and the J gene lost 0 bases, with 12 bases spanning the gap. The CDR3 DNA reads TGTGCCAGCAGCCAAGATCGGGGAGCTAGCTCCTACAATGAGCAGTTCTTC. Translation: CASSQDRGASSYNEQFF.

This clonotype was counted between two and nine times. The chain recombines TRBV6-2 or TRBV6-3 with TRBJ1-3; D uncertain. From germline, CDR1 is MNHEY and CDR2 SVGEGT. The V gene lost 0 bases and the J gene lost 3 bases, with 9 bases spanning the gap. The CDR3 contains 15 residues. In DNA, the CDR3 is TGTGCCAGCAGTTACTCGAAGAGCATTGGAAACACCATATATTTT. Its translation: CASSYSKSIGNTIYF.

This clonotype has more than one count but fewer than ten. The rearrangement uses TRBV10-3 and TRBJ2-1; TRBD2 matches at 11 bases. Germline assignment: CDR1 ENHRY and CDR2 SYGVKD. V dropped 5 bases and J dropped 6; count of bases not matched to a gene: 6. The CDR3 sequence is 15 residues long. CDR3 in DNA: TGTGCCATCAGTAGCACTAGCGGGGGCCTCAATGAGCAGTTCTTC. Protein: CAISSTSGGLNEQFF.

This clonotype was seen a few times. The V call is TRBV19, the J call TRBJ1-1; tentatively, D is TRBD1 (5 bases). The CDR3 has 13 residues. Germline CDR1 LNHDA, CDR2 SQIVND (reference sequence). Trimming removed 3 bases from V and 3 bases from J, with 8 bases in between. The CDR3 sequence: CASSMGEDTEAFF. The CDR3 DNA sequence: TGTGCCAGTAGTATGGGGGAGGACACTGAAGCTTTCTTT.

This chain connects TRBV11-2 to TRBJ1-2; D is unclear. CDR1 and CDR2 from the germline V gene are SGHAT and FQNNGV. This CDR3 is 16 amino acids long. Trimming removed 3 bases from V and 5 bases from J, with 19 bases in between. CDR3 bases: TGTGCCAGCAGCTTGGCACACGACCGAGGGAGGTATGGCTACACCTTC. Translated, it gives CASSLAHDRGRYGYTF.

The chain employs TRBV7-9 and TRBJ1-5; D gene unclear. The CDR3 runs 14 residues. Trimming shortened V by 4 bases and J by 0 bases, and 7 bases separated the two germline ends. CDR1 and CDR2 (germline): SEHNR, FQNEAQ (reference sequence). The CDR3 region has the DNA TGTGCCAGCAGCTCGGACGGTAGCAATCAGCCCCAGCATTTT. Translated, it gives CASSSDGSNQPQHF.

This clonotype was detected only a few times. The DNA of the CDR3 is TGTGCCAGCAGCTTTAGGACAGGGTTGTACGAGCAGTACTTC. Amino acid sequence: CASSFRTGLYEQYF. This chain connects TRBV7-9 to TRBJ2-7, with 8 bases fitting TRBD1. Germline CDR1 is SEHNR and CDR2 is FQNEAQ (reference sequence). The V segment lost 3 bases and the J segment 4 bases; nucleotides outside the gene matches: 5. The CDR3 length is 14 residues.

This clonotype was seen at least ten times. The CDR3 DNA reads TGCGCCAGCAGTCAGTCGACAGTCTCTGGGGCCAACGTCCTGACTTTC. This sequence encodes CASSQSTVSGANVLTF. The rearrangement joins TRBV23-1 to TRBJ2-6; D might be TRBD1 (5 bases). TRBV23-1 is given ORF status, its function remaining uncertain. Trimming removed 3 bases at V and 0 bases at J, with 9 bases between. CDR3 length: 16 residues.

V gene TRBV3-1 combines with J gene TRBJ1-3; 8 nucleotides match TRBD1. V trimming: 5 bases; J trimming: 4 bases; junction bases outside the gene matches: 16. The CDR3 is 18 amino acids. Germline V gene sequence: CDR1 LGHDT, CDR2 YNNKEL (reference sequence). CDR3 amino acids: CASSSTLQGGRRGNTIYF. The CDR3 region has the DNA TGTGCCAGCAGCTCAACCCTACAGGGGGGGAGAAGGGGAAACACCATATATTTT.

This clonotype came up a few times. V is TRBV29-1 and J is TRBJ2-2, with D perhaps TRBD2 (5 bases). There are 14 residues in the CDR3. V shed 7 bases and J shed 0 bases, with 12 bases lying between them. Germline assignment: CDR1 SQVTM and CDR2 ANQGSEA. The CDR3 here is CSGGGLANTGELFF. The CDR3 DNA reads as TGCAGCGGTGGAGGCTTAGCGAACACCGGGGAGCTGTTTTTT.

The table lists this clonotype with many counts. J is TRBJ2-3 and V is TRBV6-6, with D perhaps matching TRBD2 (7 bases). The V gene lost 2 bases and the J gene lost 4 bases, with 10 bases spanning the gap. The germline CDR1 and CDR2 sequences are MNHNY and SVGAGI (reference sequence). This CDR3 is built from 14 residues. The CDR3 region has the DNA TGTGCCAGCAGTTACGGGGGGGCCGCAGATACGCAGTATTTT. Its protein product is CASSYGGAADTQYF.

This clonotype was detected only a few times. This chain uses TRBV10-2 with TRBJ2-3; D gene ambiguous. Trimming shortened V by 3 bases and J by 8 bases, and 12 bases separated the two germline ends. This CDR3 has 13 amino acids. Germline CDR1 reads WSHSY; CDR2 reads SAAADI. This CDR3 is CASSDPESGTQYF. The CDR3 coding sequence is TGCGCCAGCAGTGACCCCGAGTCGGGTACGCAGTATTTT.

This clonotype appeared a few times. The chain uses TRBV3-1 and TRBJ2-3, with D uncertain. The CDR3 runs 13 residues. Trimming took 3 bases from V and 1 from J, leaving 5 bases between them. Germline lookup yields CDR1 LGHDT and CDR2 YNNKEL (reference sequence). The CDR3 protein is CASSQPRTDTQYF. The CDR3 bases are TGTGCCAGCAGCCAGCCGCGCACAGATACGCAGTATTTT.

The chain combines TRBV10-3 with TRBJ2-2; D might be TRBD2 (5 bases). The germline V gene has CDR1 ENHRY and CDR2 SYGVKD. Trimming removed 6 bases at V and 4 bases at J, with 12 bases between. This CDR3 spans 14 amino acids. The CDR3 here is CAIRGLRATGELFF. The CDR3 nucleotides are TGTGCCATCAGGGGATTGAGGGCCACCGGGGAGCTGTTTTTT.

This clonotype showed up just a few times. For the CDR3, the DNA is TGTGCCATCAGTGACGCCACAGATACGCAGTATTTT. It translates to CAISDATDTQYF. V is TRBV10-3 and J is TRBJ2-3; D gene uncertain. This CDR3 contains 12 residues. V was pared by 3 bases and J by 2 bases, with 3 bases between. Germline CDR1 ENHRY, CDR2 SYGVKD.

This clonotype was recorded many times. The DNA for the CDR3 is TGTGCCAGCAGTTACGGGGGACGTGAGCAGTTCTTC. Residues: CASSYGGREQFF. This chain links TRBV12-3 or TRBV12-4 with TRBJ2-1; weak D call: TRBD2 (6 bases). This CDR3 spans 12 amino acids. V lost 4 bases and J lost 9, with 10 bases in between.

In its sample, this clonotype was seen many times. The gene calls are TRBV6-6 and TRBJ1-6; 11 nucleotides line up with TRBD1. The CDR3 length is 15 residues. Per germline, CDR1 MNHNY and CDR2 SVGAGI (reference sequence). V shed 2 bases, J shed 10 bases, and the junction held 4 bases outside the gene matches. The CDR3 coding sequence is TGTGCCAGCAGTTACCGGGACAGGGGGTCCTCACCCCTCCACTTT. Its translation is CASSYRDRGSSPLHF.

The chain is built from TRBV5-5 and TRBJ1-5; D call uncertain. Germline V gene sequence: CDR1 SGHKS, CDR2 YYEKEE (reference sequence). Trimming stripped 1 base from V and 6 bases from J, with 17 bases between. The CDR3 extends over 16 amino acids. The DNA for the CDR3 is TGTGCCAGCAGCTTGCTAGCCGCTCCTCCGCCTCAGCCCCAGCATTTT. It is translated as CASSLLAAPPPQPQHF.

The chain links TRBV12-3 or TRBV12-4 to TRBJ1-2; TRBD1 aligns across 8 bases. The CDR3 runs to 16 residues. Trimming cost V 6 bases and J 8 bases; bases outside gene matches: 17. CDR3 sequence reads: CASRRAAGGDANGYTF. The CDR3 DNA sequence: TGTGCCAGCAGAAGAGCGGCAGGGGGCGACGCTAACGGCTACACCTTC.

The rearrangement joins TRBV4-3 to TRBJ2-5, with D hard to call. The CDR3 contains 13 residues. Germline values: CDR1 LGHNA, CDR2 YSLEER. Trimming removed 2 bases at V and 2 bases at J, with 6 bases between. The CDR3 coding sequence is TGCGCCAGCAGCCAAAATTTACAAGAGACCCAGTACTTC. This translates into CASSQNLQETQYF.